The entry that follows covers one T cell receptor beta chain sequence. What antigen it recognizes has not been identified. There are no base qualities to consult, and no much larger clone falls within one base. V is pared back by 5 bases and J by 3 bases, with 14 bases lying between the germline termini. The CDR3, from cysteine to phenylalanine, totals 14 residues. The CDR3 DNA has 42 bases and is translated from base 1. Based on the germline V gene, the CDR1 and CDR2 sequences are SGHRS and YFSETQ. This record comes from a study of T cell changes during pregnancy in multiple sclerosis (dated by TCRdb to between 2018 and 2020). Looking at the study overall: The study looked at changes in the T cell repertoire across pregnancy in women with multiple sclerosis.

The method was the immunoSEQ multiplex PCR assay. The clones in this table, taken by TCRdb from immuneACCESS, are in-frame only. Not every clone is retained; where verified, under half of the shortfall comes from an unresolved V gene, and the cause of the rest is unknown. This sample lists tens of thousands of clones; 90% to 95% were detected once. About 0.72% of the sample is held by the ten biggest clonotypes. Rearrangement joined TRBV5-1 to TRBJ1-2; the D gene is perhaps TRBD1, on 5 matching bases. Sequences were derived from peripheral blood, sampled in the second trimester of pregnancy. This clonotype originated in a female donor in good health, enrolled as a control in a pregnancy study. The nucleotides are TGCGCCAGCAGTAGTTCGGGGGGAGACTATGGCTACACCTTC. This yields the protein CASSSSGGDYGYTF.